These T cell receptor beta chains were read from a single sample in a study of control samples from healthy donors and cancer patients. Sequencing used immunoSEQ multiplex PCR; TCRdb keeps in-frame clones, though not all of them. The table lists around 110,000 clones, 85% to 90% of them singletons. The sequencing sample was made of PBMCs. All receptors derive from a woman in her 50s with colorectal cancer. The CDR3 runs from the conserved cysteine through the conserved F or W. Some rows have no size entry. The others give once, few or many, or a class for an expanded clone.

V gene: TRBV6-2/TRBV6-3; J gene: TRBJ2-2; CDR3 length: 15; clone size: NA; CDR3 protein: CASSLFGLDIGELFF
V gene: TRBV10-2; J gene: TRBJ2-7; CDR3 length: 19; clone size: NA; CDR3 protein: CASSHRGAVLAGLRYEQYF
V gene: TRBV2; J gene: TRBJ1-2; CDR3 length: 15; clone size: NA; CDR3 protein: CASSEGQGGVYGYTF
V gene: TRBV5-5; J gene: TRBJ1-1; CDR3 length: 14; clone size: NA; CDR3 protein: CASSLQHGNTEAFF
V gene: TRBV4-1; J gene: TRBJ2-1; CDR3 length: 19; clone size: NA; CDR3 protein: CASSHPSGSGERSYNEQFF
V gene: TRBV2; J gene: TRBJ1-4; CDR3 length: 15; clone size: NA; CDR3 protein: CASNQGLGTNEKLFF
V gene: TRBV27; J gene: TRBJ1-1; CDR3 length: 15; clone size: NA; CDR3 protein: CASSLSAGGLAEAFF
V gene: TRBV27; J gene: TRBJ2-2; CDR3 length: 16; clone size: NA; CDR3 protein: CASSSSGRAPTGELFF
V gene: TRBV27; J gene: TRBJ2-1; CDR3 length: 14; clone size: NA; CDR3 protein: CASSLSWDNNEQFF
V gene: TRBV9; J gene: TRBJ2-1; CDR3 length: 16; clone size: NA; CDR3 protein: CASSDSLAAPVHEQFF
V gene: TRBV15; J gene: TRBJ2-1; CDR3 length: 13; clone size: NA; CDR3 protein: CATRDRSYNEQFF
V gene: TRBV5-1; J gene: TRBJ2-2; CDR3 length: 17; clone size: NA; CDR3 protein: CASTLWAQSSNTGELFF
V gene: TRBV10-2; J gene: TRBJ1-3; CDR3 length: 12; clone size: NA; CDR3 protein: CASSLDLNTIYF
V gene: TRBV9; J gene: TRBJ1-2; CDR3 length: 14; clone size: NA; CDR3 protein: CASSVAPQNGGYTF
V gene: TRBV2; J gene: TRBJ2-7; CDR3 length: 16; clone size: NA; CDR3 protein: CASRGTSGRPSYEQYF
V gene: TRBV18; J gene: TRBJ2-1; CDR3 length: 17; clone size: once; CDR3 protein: CASSPPGTSGRASEQFF
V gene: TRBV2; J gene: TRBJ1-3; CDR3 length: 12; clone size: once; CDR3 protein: CASSESSGPDHF
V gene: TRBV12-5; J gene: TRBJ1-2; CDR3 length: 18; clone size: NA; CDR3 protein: CASGFLRDGELINYGYTF
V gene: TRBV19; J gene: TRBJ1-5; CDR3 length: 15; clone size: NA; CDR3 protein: CASTYVVGTNQPQHF
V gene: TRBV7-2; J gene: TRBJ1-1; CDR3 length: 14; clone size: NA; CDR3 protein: CASSPTTGYTEAFF
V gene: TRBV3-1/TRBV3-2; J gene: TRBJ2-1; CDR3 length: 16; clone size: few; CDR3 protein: CASSFQVLAAYNEQFF
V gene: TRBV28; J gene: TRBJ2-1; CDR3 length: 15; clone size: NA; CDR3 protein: CASSLATWRPPEQFF